The 31 T cell receptor beta chains listed next were all sequenced from one sample in a study of somatic mutations in cytotoxic T cells in rheumatoid arthritis. The repertoire was sequenced with immunoSEQ multiplex PCR; TCRdb's copy has only in-frame clones and lacks some. In the table there are some 35,000 clones, 84% of which are singletons. The specimen sequenced was CD8+ T cells sorted from blood. The source of these receptors is a man aged 40-49 years in good health.

The chain uses TRBV6-5 and TRBJ1-1, with a possible D match to TRBD1 (5 bases). The CDR3 contains 15 residues. From germline, CDR1 is MNHEY and CDR2 SVGAGI. The V end lost 4 bases, the J end lost 0 bases, and 12 bases lay between the germline ends. CDR3 protein: CASSSGPGLNTEAFF. The CDR3, as DNA: TGTGCCAGCAGTTCCGGACCAGGGCTGAACACTGAAGCTTTCTTT.

The CDR3 DNA sequence: TGCAGCGTTGTTCTCAGCGGGGAGCTGTTTTTT. Protein sequence: CSVVLSGELFF. This chain joins TRBV29-1 and TRBJ2-2; D unresolved. There are 11 residues in the CDR3. Germline assignment: CDR1 SQVTM and CDR2 ANQGSEA. V was shortened by 4 bases and J by 7 bases, with 7 bases between the two germline ends.

The genes are TRBV6-5 and TRBJ2-7, with 11 nucleotides matching TRBD2. The CDR3 covers 14 residues. V shed 6 bases and J 4 bases; nucleotides not matched to a gene: 5. The V gene's germline CDR1 is MNHEY and CDR2 SVGAGI. Here the CDR3 reads CASSVAGGPYEQYF. DNA for the CDR3: TGTGCCAGCAGCGTAGCGGGAGGGCCATACGAGCAGTACTTC.

The chain links TRBV4-3 to TRBJ2-5, with D maybe TRBD1 (5 bases). Trimming cost V 1 base and J 1 base, with 10 bases left between them. Germline-derived CDR1 and CDR2 are LGHNA and YSLEER. The CDR3 loop spans 15 amino acids. DNA for the CDR3: TGCGCCAGCAGCCAAGGAGACAGTCCCCAAGAGACCCAGTACTTC. Protein: CASSQGDSPQETQYF.

The V call is TRBV9, the J call TRBJ2-2; D perhaps matches TRBD1 (6 bases). Germline V gene lookup returns CDR1 SGDLS and CDR2 YYNGEE. Trimming removed 1 base from V and 5 bases from J, with 6 bases in between. The CDR3 sequence is 13 residues long. The CDR3 sequence: CASSVQGTGELFF. In nucleotides, the CDR3 is TGTGCCAGCAGCGTACAGGGGACCGGGGAGCTGTTTTTT.

The V gene is TRBV21-1, the J gene TRBJ1-1; TRBD1 reflects the table's D call only, with no check against the DNA. TRBV21-1 is termed a pseudogene. The CDR3 totals 17 residues. The CDR3 sequence is CASSKAFPGTAYTEAFF. For the CDR3, the DNA is TGTGCCAGCAGCAAGGCCTTTCCCGGGACAGCTTACACTGAAGCTTTCTTT.

In this sample, this clone turned up once. CDR3 nucleotides: TGTGCCAGTAGTATCGGGACAGGGATTGGTGAAAAACTGTTTTTT. Protein: CASSIGTGIGEKLFF. The chain joins TRBV19 to TRBJ1-4, with 9 bases identical to TRBD1. The V and J ends lost 3 bases and 7 bases, in that order; junction bases with no gene match: 6. This CDR3 is built from 15 residues. Germline CDR1 reads LNHDA; CDR2 reads SQIVND (reference sequence).

The J gene is TRBJ2-7, the V gene TRBV4-1, with 10 positions matching TRBD2. The ends lost 6 bases at V and 3 bases at J; junction bases unmatched: 5. The CDR3 is 14 residues long. Germline V CDR1 and CDR2: MGHRA, YSYEKL. The CDR3 is CASSPGTSDYEQYF. CDR3 coding DNA: TGCGCCAGCAGTCCTGGGACTAGCGACTACGAGCAGTACTTC.

The chain has TRBV7-9 and TRBJ1-2; D remains unclear. This CDR3 has 13 residues. Deletions cut 7 bases from V and 7 bases from J, with 16 bases between. CDR1 is SEHNR, CDR2 FQNEAQ, per germline (reference sequence). The CDR3 coding sequence is TGTGCCAGCACCGCGGGAAAGGCTGGTGGCTACACCTTC. It codes for CASTAGKAGGYTF.

In its sample, this clone was seen a few times. The V and J genes are TRBV30 and TRBJ1-1, with D perhaps TRBD1 (5 bases). Trimming cost V 0 bases and J 0 bases, with 11 bases left between them. Germline loops: CDR1 GTSNPN, CDR2 SVGIG (reference sequence). The CDR3 spans 15 residues. The CDR3 DNA follows: TGTGCCTGGAGTGTACAAGGGGTAATGAACACTGAAGCTTTCTTT. As protein: CAWSVQGVMNTEAFF. The whole variable domain, filled in from reference TRBV30 and TRBJ1-1, reads SQTIHQWPATLVQPVGSPLSLECTVEGTSNPNLYWYRQAAGRGLQLLFYSVGIGQISSEVPQNLSASRPQDRQFILSSKKLLLSDSGFYLCAWSVQGVMNTEAFFGQGTRLTVV.

This clone was counted a few times. The genes are TRBV19 and TRBJ1-1; the D gene is possibly TRBD1 (5 bases). This CDR3 comprises 13 residues. Trimming left V 5 bases short and J 6 bases short, with 13 bases between. CDR1 and CDR2 (germline): LNHDA, SQIVND (reference sequence). In DNA, the CDR3 is TGTGCCAGTAGTGCCGGGACCGGCTCTGAAGCTTTCTTT. This codes for CASSAGTGSEAFF.

The rearrangement joins TRBV9 to TRBJ1-1; 7 nucleotides agree with TRBD1. This CDR3 is 18 amino acids long. Looked up from germline, CDR1 is SGDLS and CDR2 is YYNGEE. V gave up 0 bases and J gave up 4 bases; unmatched junction bases: 15. DNA for the CDR3: TGTGCCAGCAGCGTAGGGGGGGTAGGGGGCGCGTTCAGCACTGAAGCTTTCTTT. This translates into CASSVGGVGGAFSTEAFF.

The gene calls are TRBV27 and TRBJ2-7; D is undetermined. The V gene lost 7 bases and the J gene lost 3 bases, with 13 bases spanning the gap. The CDR3 is 13 amino acids. Germline values: CDR1 MNHEY, CDR2 SMNVEV (reference sequence). The CDR3 loop reads CASKEHGNYEQYF. The DNA for the CDR3 is TGTGCCAGCAAAGAACACGGAAACTACGAGCAGTACTTC.

The chain employs TRBV5-6 and TRBJ2-1, with a weak D call TRBD2 (6 bases). The CDR3 covers 14 residues. The germline CDR1 and CDR2 sequences are SGHDT and YYEEEE. Trimming removed 6 bases at V and 6 bases at J, with 16 bases between. The CDR3: CASTLLGLFNEQFF. The CDR3 DNA is TGTGCCAGCACCCTTTTGGGACTCTTCAATGAGCAGTTCTTC.

The gene calls are TRBV5-1 and TRBJ1-1; D might be TRBD1 (6 bases). The CDR3 contains 15 residues. Germline V gene sequence: CDR1 SGHRS, CDR2 YFSETQ. V lost 4 bases, J lost 4 bases, and 17 bases lay in between. In DNA form, the CDR3 reads TGCGCCAGCAGCGAATACAGGGTCGGGGGCACTGAAGCTTTCTTT. This codes for CASSEYRVGGTEAFF.

The chain links TRBV11-2 to TRBJ2-2; 10 nucleotides align to TRBD2. This CDR3 contains 16 residues. The junction had 9 bases not matched to a gene; V was cut back by 5 bases and J by 6 bases. Germline V gene sequence: CDR1 SGHAT, CDR2 FQNNGV. CDR3 bases: TGTGCCAGCAGCGAGAGACCTAGCGGGAGTGCCGGGGAGCTGTTTTTT. Amino acid sequence: CASSERPSGSAGELFF.

The CDR3 DNA reads TGTGCCAGCGGGAAAACCTACGAGCAGTACTTC. Its protein is CASGKTYEQYF. The V call is TRBV27, the J call TRBJ2-7; D unresolved. The CDR3 has 11 residues. Germline-derived CDR1 and CDR2 are MNHEY and SMNVEV (reference sequence). V lost 8 bases and J lost 2, with 7 bases in between.

This chain links TRBV27 with TRBJ2-5, with 8 bases fitting TRBD2. Germline CDR1 reads MNHEY; CDR2 reads SMNVEV (reference sequence). V shed 6 bases, J shed 2 bases, and the junction held 8 bases outside the gene matches. The CDR3 runs 15 residues. This chain's CDR3 is CASSQEAGVQETQYF. DNA of the CDR3: TGTGCCAGCAGCCAGGAAGCGGGAGTACAAGAGACCCAGTACTTC.

This chain uses TRBV5-4 with TRBJ1-1; D is ambiguous. V lost 0 bases and J lost 3, with 3 bases in between. The CDR3 runs 12 residues. Germline V gene lookup returns CDR1 SGHNT and CDR2 YYREEE (reference sequence). The CDR3 is CASSLEYTEAFF. The CDR3 DNA reads as TGTGCCAGCAGCTTGGAATACACTGAAGCTTTCTTT.

This chain uses TRBV7-3 with TRBJ2-2; D might be TRBD1 (6 bases). Trimming left V 4 bases short and J 1 base short, with 13 bases between. CDR3 length: 16 amino acids. Germline CDR1 SGHTA, CDR2 FQGTGA. The CDR3 reads CASSSVETGNTGELFF. The CDR3 bases are TGTGCCAGCAGCTCCGTGGAGACAGGGAACACCGGGGAGCTGTTTTTT.

The rearrangement uses TRBV7-9 and TRBJ1-1; 11 bases are shared with TRBD1. Losses at the gene ends were 3 bases for V and 11 bases for J; bases not matched to a gene: 5. CDR3 size: 13 residues. From germline, CDR1 is SEHNR and CDR2 FQNEAQ (reference sequence). The CDR3 DNA sequence: TGTGCCAGCAGCTTCGGGACAGGGGGTCTGGCTTTCTTT. This gives the protein CASSFGTGGLAFF.

In its sample, this clone was seen a few times. The chain recombines TRBV27 with TRBJ2-3; the D gene is possibly TRBD2 (6 bases). The V and J ends lost 7 bases and 9 bases respectively, with 17 bases between them. The CDR3 spans 13 residues. Germline lookup yields CDR1 MNHEY and CDR2 SMNVEV (reference sequence). Here the CDR3 DNA reads TGTGCCAGCAACCCTGGGGGGATGGTGACGCAGTATTTT. As protein: CASNPGGMVTQYF.

The chain carries TRBV28 and TRBJ1-1, with D unclear. The CDR3 spans 14 residues. CDR1 MDHEN and CDR2 SYDVKM come from the germline V gene. V was pared by 6 bases and J by 0 bases, with 11 bases between. The CDR3 spells CASRAGSMNTEAFF. The CDR3 DNA follows: TGTGCCAGCAGGGCCGGGAGCATGAACACTGAAGCTTTCTTT.

This rearrangement joins TRBV10-2 to TRBJ1-5; D remains ambiguous. The CDR3 covers 15 residues. Germline CDR1 WSHSY, CDR2 SAAADI. The V gene lost 3 bases and the J gene lost 0 bases, with 9 bases spanning the gap. In DNA, the CDR3 is TGCGCCAGCAGTGATATAGGGCTTAGCAATCAGCCCCAGCATTTT. Protein sequence: CASSDIGLSNQPQHF.

The chain combines TRBV7-4 with TRBJ1-1, with 11 bases that match TRBD1. This CDR3 region has 18 residues. Germline lookup yields CDR1 SGHVT and CDR2 SQSDAQ. V lost 4 bases, J lost 3 bases, and 13 bases stayed unmatched. CDR3 in amino acids: CASSSYRDRGILDTEAFF. The CDR3 region has the DNA TGTGCCAGCAGCTCCTACCGGGACAGGGGGATCTTGGACACTGAAGCTTTCTTT.

The CDR3 loop is CASSGGGPGELFF. CDR3 nucleotides: TGTGCCAGCAGCGGGGGGGGACCCGGGGAGCTGTTTTTT. J is TRBJ2-2 and V is TRBV7-3; 7 nucleotides line up with TRBD2. From germline, CDR1 is SGHTA and CDR2 FQGTGA. Trimming at V came to 5 bases and at J to 6 bases, leaving 3 bases not matched to a gene. The CDR3 is 13 residues long.

This clone came up a few times. The V and J genes are TRBV4-1 and TRBJ2-7; 10 nucleotides line up with TRBD2. CDR1 is MGHRA, CDR2 YSYEKL, per germline. With V trimmed by 5 bases and J by 3 bases, 7 bases remained unmatched. This CDR3 spans 15 amino acids. The CDR3 DNA follows: TGCGCCAGCAGCATTCTCGGACTAGCGGTCTACGAGCAGTACTTC. Translating it yields CASSILGLAVYEQYF.

The chain joins TRBV10-2 to TRBJ1-4; unclear D gene. The CDR3 covers 15 residues. Trimming pared 6 bases from V and 0 bases from J, leaving 11 bases between. Germline lookup yields CDR1 WSHSY and CDR2 SAAADI. CDR3 nucleotides: TGCGCCAGCAGCCAAACGGAAGCAACTAATGAAAAACTGTTTTTT. It codes for CASSQTEATNEKLFF.

This sequence joins TRBV27 and TRBJ2-1; 7 nucleotides match TRBD1. Germline V gene data show CDR1 as MNHEY and CDR2 as SMNVEV (reference sequence). Trimming removed 0 bases from V and 0 bases from J; junction bases left unmatched: 2. The CDR3 runs to 16 residues. In DNA, the CDR3 is TGTGCCAGCAGTTTATCACGGGACAGCTCCTACAATGAGCAGTTCTTC. Protein: CASSLSRDSSYNEQFF.

The chain recombines TRBV18 with TRBJ1-4; TRBD1 is a possible D gene (5 bases). The CDR3 contains 16 residues. V lost 5 bases, J lost 2 bases, and 15 bases lay in between. Germline CDR1 is KGHSH and CDR2 is LQKENI. The CDR3 DNA reads as TGTGCCAGCTCATCCATTTCAGGGTTGACTAATGAAAAACTGTTTTTT. Amino acids: CASSSISGLTNEKLFF.

J is TRBJ2-7 and V is TRBV4-1; TRBD1 matches 7 bases. Trimming cost V 4 bases and J 3 bases; bases outside gene matches: 18. CDR1 is MGHRA, CDR2 YSYEKL, per germline. This CDR3 contains 18 residues. The CDR3 loop is CASSRIPGDSILNYEQYF. DNA for the CDR3: TGCGCCAGCAGCCGAATTCCTGGGGACAGCATACTAAACTACGAGCAGTACTTC.